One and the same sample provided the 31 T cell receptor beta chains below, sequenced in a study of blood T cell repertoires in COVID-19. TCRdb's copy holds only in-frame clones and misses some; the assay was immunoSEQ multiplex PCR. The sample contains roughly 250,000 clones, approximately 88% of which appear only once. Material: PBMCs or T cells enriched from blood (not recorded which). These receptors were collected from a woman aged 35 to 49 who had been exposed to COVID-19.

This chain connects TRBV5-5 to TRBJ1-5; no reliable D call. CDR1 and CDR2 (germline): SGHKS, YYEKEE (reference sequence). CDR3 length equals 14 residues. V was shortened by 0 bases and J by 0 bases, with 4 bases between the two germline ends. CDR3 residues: CASSLAVSNQPQHF. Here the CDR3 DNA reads TGTGCCAGCAGCTTGGCAGTTAGCAATCAGCCCCAGCATTTT.

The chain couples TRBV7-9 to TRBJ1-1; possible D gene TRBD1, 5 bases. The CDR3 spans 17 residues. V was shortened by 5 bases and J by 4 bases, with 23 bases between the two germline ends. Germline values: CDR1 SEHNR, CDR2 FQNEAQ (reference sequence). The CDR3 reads CASSTTRRQPGGTEAFF. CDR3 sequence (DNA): TGTGCCAGCAGCACAACTCGAAGGCAGCCCGGGGGCACTGAAGCTTTCTTT. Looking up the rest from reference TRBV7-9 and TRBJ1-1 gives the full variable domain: DTGVSQNPRHKITKRGQNVTFRCDPISEHNRLYWYRQTLGQGPEFLTYFQNEAQLEKSRLLSDRFSAERPKGSFSTLEIQRTEQGDSAMYLCASSTTRRQPGGTEAFFGQGTRLTVV.

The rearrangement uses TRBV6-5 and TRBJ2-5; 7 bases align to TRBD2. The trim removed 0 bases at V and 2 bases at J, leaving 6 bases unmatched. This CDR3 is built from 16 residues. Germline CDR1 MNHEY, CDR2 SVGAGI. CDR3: CASSYSLAARQETQYF. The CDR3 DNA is TGTGCCAGCAGTTACTCGCTAGCGGCCCGTCAAGAGACCCAGTACTTC.

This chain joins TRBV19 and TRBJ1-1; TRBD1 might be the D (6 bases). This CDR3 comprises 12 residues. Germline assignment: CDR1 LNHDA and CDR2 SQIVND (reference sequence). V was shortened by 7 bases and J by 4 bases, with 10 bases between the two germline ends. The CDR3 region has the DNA TGTGCCAGTAAGGCAGGGGCCACTGAAGCTTTCTTT. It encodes CASKAGATEAFF. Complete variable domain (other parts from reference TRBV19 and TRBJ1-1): DGGITQSPKYLFRKEGQNVTLSCEQNLNHDAMYWYRQDPGQGLRLIYYSQIVNDFQKGDIAEGYSVSREKKESFPLTVTSAQKNPTAFYLCASKAGATEAFFGQGTRLTVV.

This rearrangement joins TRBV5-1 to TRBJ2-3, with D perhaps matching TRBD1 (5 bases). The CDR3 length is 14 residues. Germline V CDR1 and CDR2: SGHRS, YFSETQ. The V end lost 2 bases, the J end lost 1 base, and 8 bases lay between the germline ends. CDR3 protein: CASSFQGGTDTQYF. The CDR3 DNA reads TGCGCCAGCAGCTTCCAGGGTGGCACAGATACGCAGTATTTT.

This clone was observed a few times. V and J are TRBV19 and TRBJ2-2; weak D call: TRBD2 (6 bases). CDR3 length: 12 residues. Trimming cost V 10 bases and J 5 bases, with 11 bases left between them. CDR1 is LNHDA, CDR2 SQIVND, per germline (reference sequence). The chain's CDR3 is CAISRGTGELFF. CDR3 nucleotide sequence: TGTGCCATCAGTCGGGGGACCGGGGAGCTGTTTTTT. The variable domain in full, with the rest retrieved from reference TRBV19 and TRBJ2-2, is DGGITQSPKYLFRKEGQNVTLSCEQNLNHDAMYWYRQDPGQGLRLIYYSQIVNDFQKGDIAEGYSVSREKKESFPLTVTSAQKNPTAFYLCAISRGTGELFFGEGSRLTVL.

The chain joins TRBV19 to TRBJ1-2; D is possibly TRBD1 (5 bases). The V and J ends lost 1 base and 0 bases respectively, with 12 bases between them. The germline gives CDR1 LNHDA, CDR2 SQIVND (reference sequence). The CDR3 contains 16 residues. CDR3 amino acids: CASSIGGGPPNYGYTF. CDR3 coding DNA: TGTGCCAGTAGTATAGGCGGGGGACCTCCTAACTATGGCTACACCTTC.

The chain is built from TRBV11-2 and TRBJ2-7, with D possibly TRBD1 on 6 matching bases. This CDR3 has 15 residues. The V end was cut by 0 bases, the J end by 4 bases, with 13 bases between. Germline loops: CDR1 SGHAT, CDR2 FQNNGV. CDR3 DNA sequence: TGTGCCAGCAGCTTAGATCAGGGGCCCCCTTACGAGCAGTACTTC. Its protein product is CASSLDQGPPYEQYF.

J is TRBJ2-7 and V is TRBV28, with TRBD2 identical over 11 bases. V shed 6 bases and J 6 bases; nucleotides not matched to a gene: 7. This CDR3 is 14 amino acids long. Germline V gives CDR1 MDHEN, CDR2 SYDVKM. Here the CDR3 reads CASSLSGRVFEQYV. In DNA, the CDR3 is TGTGCCAGCAGCCTTAGCGGGAGGGTCTTCGAGCAGTACGTC.

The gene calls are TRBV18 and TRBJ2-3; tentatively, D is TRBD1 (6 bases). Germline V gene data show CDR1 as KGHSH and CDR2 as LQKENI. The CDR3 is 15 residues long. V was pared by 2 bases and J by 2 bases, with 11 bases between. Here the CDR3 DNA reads TGTGCCAGCTCACCATATCAGGGGATCACAGATACGCAGTATTTT. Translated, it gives CASSPYQGITDTQYF.

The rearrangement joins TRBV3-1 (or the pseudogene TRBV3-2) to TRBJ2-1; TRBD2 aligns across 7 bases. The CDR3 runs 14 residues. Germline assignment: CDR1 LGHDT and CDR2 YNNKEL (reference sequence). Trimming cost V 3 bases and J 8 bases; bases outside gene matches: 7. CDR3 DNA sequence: TGTGCCAGCAGCCAGGGAAGACTAGCTGATGAGCAGTTCTTC. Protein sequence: CASSQGRLADEQFF.

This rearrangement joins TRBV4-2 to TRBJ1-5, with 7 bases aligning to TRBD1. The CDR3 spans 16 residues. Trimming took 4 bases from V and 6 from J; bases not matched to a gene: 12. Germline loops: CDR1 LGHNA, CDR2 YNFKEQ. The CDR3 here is CASSPHWRGQGQPQHF. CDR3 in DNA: TGTGCCAGCAGCCCCCATTGGAGGGGGCAAGGTCAGCCCCAGCATTTT.

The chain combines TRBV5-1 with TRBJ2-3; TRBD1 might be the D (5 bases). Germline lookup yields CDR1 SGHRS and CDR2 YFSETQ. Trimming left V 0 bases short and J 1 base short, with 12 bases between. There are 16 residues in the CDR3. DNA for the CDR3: TGCGCCAGCAGCTTGGGGGGCACATACGGCACAGATACGCAGTATTTT. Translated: CASSLGGTYGTDTQYF.

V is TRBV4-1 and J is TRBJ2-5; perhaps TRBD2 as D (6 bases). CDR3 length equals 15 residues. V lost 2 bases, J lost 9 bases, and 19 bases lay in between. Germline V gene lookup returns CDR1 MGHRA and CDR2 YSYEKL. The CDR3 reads CASSQRAGTPISQYF. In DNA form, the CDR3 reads TGCGCCAGCAGCCAAAGGGCCGGGACTCCCATTTCCCAGTACTTC.

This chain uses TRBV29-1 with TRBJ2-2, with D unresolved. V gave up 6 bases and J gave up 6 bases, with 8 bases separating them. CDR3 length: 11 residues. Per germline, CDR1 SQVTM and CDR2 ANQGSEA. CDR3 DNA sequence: TGCAGCGTACCAGTGGCCGGGGAGCTGTTTTTT. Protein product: CSVPVAGELFF.

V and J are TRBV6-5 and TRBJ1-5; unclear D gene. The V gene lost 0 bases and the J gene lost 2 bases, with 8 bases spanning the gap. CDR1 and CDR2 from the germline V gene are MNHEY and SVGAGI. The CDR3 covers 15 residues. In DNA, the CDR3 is TGTGCCAGCAGTTACTCGTTCGGGGGCAATCAGCCCCAGCATTTT. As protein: CASSYSFGGNQPQHF.

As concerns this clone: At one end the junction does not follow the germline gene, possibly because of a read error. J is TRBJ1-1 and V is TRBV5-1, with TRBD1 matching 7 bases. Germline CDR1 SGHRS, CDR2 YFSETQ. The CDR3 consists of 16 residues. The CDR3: CASSPRTGGGDTEAFF. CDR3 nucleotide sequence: TGTGCCAGCAGCCCTCGGACAGGTGGGGGAGACACTGAAGCTTTCTTT. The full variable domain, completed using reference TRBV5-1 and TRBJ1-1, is KAGVTQTPRYLIKTRGQQVTLSCSPISGHRSVSWYQQTPGQGLQFLFEYFSETQRNKGNFPGRFSGRQFSNSRSEMNVSTLELGDSALYLCASSPRTGGGDTEAFFGQGTRLTVV.

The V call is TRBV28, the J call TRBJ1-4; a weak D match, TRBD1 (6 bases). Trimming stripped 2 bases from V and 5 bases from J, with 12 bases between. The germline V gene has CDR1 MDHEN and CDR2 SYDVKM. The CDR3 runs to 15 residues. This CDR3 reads CASSLIGQSNEKLFF. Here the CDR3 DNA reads TGTGCCAGCAGTTTAATAGGACAGTCCAATGAAAAACTGTTTTTT.

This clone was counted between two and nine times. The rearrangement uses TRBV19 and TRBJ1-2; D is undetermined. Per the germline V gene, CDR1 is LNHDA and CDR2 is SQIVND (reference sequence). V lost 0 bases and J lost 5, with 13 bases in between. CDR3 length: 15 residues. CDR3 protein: CASSIDLGRFYGYTF. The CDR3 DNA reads TGTGCCAGTAGTATAGATCTCGGCAGGTTTTATGGCTACACCTTC.

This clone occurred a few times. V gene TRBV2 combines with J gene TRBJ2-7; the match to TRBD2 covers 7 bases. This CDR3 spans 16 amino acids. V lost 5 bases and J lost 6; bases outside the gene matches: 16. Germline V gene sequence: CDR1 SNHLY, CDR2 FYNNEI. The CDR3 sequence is CASSSLRTRSSSEQYF. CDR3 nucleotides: TGTGCCAGCAGTTCACTTCGGACTAGATCGTCATCCGAGCAGTACTTC.

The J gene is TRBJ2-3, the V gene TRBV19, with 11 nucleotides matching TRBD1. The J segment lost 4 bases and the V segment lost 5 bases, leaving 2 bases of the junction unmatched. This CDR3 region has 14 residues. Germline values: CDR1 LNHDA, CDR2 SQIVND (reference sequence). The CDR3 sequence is CASSQGQGADTQYF. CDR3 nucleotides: TGTGCCAGTAGTCAGGGACAGGGGGCAGATACGCAGTATTTT.

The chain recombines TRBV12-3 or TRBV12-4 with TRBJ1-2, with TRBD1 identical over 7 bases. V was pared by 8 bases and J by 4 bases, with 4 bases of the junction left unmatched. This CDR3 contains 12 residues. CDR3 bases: TGTGCCAGCCGGACAGGATTCTATGGCTACACCTTC. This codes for CASRTGFYGYTF.

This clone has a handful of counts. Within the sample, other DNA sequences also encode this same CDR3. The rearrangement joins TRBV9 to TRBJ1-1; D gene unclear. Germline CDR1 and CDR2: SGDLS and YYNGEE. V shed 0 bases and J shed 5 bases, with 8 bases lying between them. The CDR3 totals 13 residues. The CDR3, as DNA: TGTGCCAGCAGCGTAGGCGGCCGGACTGAAGCTTTCTTT. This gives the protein CASSVGGRTEAFF.

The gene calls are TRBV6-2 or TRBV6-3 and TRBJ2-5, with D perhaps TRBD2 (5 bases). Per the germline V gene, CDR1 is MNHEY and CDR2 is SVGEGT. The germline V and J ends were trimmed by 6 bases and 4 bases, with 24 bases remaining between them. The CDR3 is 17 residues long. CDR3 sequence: CASRPGAVGYKGETQYF. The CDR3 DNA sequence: TGTGCCAGCAGGCCTGGAGCGGTGGGTTACAAAGGAGAGACCCAGTACTTC.

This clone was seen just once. CDR3 in DNA: TGTGCCAGCAGCTTGGACAGGGACAGCCAGCCCCAGCATTTT. Translated, it gives CASSLDRDSQPQHF. The chain is built from TRBV11-2 and TRBJ1-5; 8 bases fit TRBD1. Trimming removed 3 bases from V and 7 bases from J; junction bases left unmatched: 5. The CDR3 loop spans 14 amino acids. CDR1 SGHAT and CDR2 FQNNGV come from the germline V gene.

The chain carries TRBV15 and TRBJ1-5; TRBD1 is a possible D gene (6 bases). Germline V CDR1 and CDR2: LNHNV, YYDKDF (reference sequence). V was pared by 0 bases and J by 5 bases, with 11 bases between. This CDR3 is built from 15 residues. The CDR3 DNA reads TGTGCCACCAGCAGAGATTGGGGGCAACATCAGCCCCAGCATTTT. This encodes CATSRDWGQHQPQHF.

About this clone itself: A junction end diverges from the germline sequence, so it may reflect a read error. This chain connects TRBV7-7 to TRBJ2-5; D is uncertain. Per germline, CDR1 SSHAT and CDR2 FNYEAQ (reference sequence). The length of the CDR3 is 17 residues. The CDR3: CASSLGSWRYIQETQYF. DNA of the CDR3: TGTGCTAGCAGCTTAGGTAGCTGGCGATATATCCAAGAGACCCAGTACTTC.

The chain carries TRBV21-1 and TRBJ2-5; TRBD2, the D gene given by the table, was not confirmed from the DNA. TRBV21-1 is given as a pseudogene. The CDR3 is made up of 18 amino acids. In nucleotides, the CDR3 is TGTGCCAGCAGCAAAGTCGCACGTACGTCCCGGCGGTTAGAGACCCAGTACTTC. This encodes CASSKVARTSRRLETQYF.

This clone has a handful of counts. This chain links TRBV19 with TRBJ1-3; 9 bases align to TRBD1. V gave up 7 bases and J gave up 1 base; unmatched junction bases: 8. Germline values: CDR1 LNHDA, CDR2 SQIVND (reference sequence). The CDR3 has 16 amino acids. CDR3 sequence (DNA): TGTGCCAGTACCCCTAGGGACAGGGTTTCTGGAAACACCATATATTTT. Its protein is CASTPRDRVSGNTIYF.

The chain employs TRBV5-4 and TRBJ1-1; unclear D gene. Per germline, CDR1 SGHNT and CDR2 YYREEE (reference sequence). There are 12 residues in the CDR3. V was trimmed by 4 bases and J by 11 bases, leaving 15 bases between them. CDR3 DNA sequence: TGTGCCAGCAGCCAGGTACTGGGTGACGCTTTCTTT. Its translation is CASSQVLGDAFF.

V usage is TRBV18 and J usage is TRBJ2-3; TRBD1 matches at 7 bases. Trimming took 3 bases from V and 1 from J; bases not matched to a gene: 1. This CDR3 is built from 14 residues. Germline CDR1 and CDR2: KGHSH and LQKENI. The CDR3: CASSPGQGTDTQYF. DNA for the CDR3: TGTGCCAGCTCACCCGGACAGGGCACAGATACGCAGTATTTT. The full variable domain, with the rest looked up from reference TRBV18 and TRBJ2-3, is NAGVMQNPRHLVRRRGQEARLRCSPMKGHSHVYWYRQLPEEGLKFMVYLQKENIIDESGMPKERFSAEFPKEGPSILRIQQVVRGDSAAYFCASSPGQGTDTQYFGPGTRLTVL.